This entry features one T cell receptor (beta chain) sequence. Its antigen is unidentified. Looked up from germline, CDR1 is GTSNPN and CDR2 is SVGIG (reference sequence). The length of the CDR3 is 15 residues. The V end lost 0 bases, the J end lost 6 bases, and 15 bases lay between the germline ends. The sample belongs to a study of cytomegalovirus exposure and HLA in healthy donors. Study outcomes and limitations: An analysis that came later showed most CMV-associated TCR beta chains appearing HLA-restricted.

PCR primers comprised 60 Vbeta and 13 Jbeta primers. The repertoire was sequenced with immunoSEQ multiplex PCR; TCRdb's copy has only in-frame clones and lacks some. The record lists approximately 190,000 clones, of which the ten most abundant hold 0.7% to 0.8%. This receptor was obtained from a boy younger than 18 in good health and CMV-seronegative. The sequenced sample consisted of PBMCs. V and J are TRBV30 and TRBJ1-3, with D tentatively TRBD1 (5 bases). The CDR3 is CAWSVGYGGKNTIYF. The CDR3 DNA reads TGTGCCTGGAGTGTTGGTTATGGGGGGAAAAACACCATATATTTT.